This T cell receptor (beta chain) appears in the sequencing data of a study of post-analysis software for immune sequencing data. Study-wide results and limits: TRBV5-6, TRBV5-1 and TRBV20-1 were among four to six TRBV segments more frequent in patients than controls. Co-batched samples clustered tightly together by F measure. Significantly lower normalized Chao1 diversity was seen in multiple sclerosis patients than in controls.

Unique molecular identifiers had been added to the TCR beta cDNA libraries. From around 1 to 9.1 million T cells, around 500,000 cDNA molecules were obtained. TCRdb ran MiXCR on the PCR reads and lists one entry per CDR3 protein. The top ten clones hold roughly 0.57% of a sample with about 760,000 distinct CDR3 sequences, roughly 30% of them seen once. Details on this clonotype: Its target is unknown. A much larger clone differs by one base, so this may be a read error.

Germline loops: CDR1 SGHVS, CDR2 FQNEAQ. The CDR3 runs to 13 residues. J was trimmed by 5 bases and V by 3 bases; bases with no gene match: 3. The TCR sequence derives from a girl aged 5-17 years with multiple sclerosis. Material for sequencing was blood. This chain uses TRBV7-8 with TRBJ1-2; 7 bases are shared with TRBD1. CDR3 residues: CASSLGQKYGYTF. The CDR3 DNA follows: TGTGCCAGCAGCTTGGGACAGAAGTATGGCTACACCTTC.